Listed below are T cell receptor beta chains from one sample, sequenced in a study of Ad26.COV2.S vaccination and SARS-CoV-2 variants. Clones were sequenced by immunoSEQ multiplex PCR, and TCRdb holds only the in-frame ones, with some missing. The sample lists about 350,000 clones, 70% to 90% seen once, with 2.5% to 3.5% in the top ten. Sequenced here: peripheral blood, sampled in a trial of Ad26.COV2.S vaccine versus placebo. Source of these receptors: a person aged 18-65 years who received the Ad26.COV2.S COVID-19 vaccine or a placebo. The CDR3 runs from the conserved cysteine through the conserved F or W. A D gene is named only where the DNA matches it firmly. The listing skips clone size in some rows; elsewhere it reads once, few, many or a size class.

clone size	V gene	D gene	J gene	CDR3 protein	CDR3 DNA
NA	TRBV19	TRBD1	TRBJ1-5	CASSIDGQGVNQPQHF	TGTGCCAGTAGTATAGACGGACAGGGGGTAAATCAGCCCCAGCATTTT
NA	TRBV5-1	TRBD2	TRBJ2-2	CASSQELADYTGELFF	TGCGCCAGCAGCCAAGAACTAGCGGACTACACCGGGGAGCTGTTTTTT
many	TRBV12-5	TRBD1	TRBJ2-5	CASGLSTGAIQETQYF	TGTGCTAGTGGTTTGTCGACAGGGGCTATCCAAGAGACCCAGTACTTC
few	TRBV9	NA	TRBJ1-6	CASSVMERSSPLHF	TGTGCCAGCAGCGTAATGGAGAGGAGTTCACCCCTCCACTTT
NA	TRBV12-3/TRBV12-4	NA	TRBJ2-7	CASSSGTYYEQYF	TGTGCCAGCAGTTCCGGGACCTACTACGAGCAGTACTTC
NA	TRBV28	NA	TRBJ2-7	CASSPAWGSYEQYF	TGTGCCAGCAGTCCCGCCTGGGGCTCCTACGAGCAGTACTTC
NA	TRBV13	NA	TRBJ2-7	CASSLASSYEQYF	TGTGCCAGCAGCTTGGCGAGCTCCTACGAGCAGTACTTC
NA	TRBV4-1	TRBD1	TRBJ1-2	CASSRDRGQDYGYTF	TGCGCCAGCAGCCGAGACAGGGGGCAGGACTATGGCTACACCTTC
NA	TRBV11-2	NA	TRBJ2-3	CASSINTDTQYF	TGTGCCAGCAGCATAAACACAGATACGCAGTATTTT
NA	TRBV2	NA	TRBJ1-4	CASTPGQATNEKLFF	TGTGCCAGCACCCCAGGGCAGGCAACTAATGAAAAACTGTTTTTT
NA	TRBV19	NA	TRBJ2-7	CASSNRAQNYEQYF	TGTGCCAGTAGTAATAGGGCGCAGAACTACGAGCAGTACTTC
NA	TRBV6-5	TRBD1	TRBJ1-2	CASSYRQGVYGYTF	TGTGCCAGCAGTTATCGACAGGGGGTATATGGCTACACCTTC
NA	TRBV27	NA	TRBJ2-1	CASSPARPGGYNEQFF	TGTGCCAGCAGTCCAGCGAGGCCCGGGGGATACAATGAGCAGTTCTTC
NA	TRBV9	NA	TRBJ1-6	CASSAGGYNSPLHF	TGTGCCAGCAGCGCGGGGGGGTATAATTCACCCCTCCACTTT
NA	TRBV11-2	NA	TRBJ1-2	CASSLDGVGVGGYTF	TGTGCCAGCAGCTTAGATGGAGTAGGGGTTGGGGGCTACACCTTC
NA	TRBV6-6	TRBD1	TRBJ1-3	CASRYDRGRDTIYF	TGTGCCAGCAGATATGACAGGGGTAGGGACACCATATATTTT
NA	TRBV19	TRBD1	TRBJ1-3	CASSISRQGKNGNTIYF	TGTGCCAGTAGTATCTCTCGACAGGGAAAAAATGGAAACACCATATATTTT
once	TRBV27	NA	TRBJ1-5	CASSRTAMGNQPQHF	TGTGCCAGCAGTCGGACAGCGATGGGGAATCAGCCCCAGCATTTT
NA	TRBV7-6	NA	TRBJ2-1	CASSLGLGVVDEQFF	TGTGCCAGCAGCTTAGGTCTGGGAGTTGTCGATGAGCAGTTCTTC
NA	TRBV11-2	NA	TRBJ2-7	CASSVYEQYF	TGTGCCAGCAGCGTCTACGAGCAGTACTTC
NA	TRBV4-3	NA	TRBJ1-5	CASSQDRGLGNQPQHF	TGCGCCAGCAGCCAAGACAGGGGTCTGGGCAATCAGCCCCAGCATTTT
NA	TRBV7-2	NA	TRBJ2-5	CASSLDWGQETQYF	TGTGCCAGCAGCTTAGATTGGGGCCAAGAGACCCAGTACTTC
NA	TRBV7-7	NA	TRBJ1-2	CASSLRGGGPLDGYTF	TGTGCCAGCAGCTTACGAGGCGGAGGGCCCCTAGATGGCTACACCTTC
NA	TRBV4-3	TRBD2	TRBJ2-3	CASSPRRSGGPAGTDTQYF	TGCGCCAGCAGCCCCCGGCGTAGCGGGGGGCCCGCGGGAACAGATACGCAGTATTTT
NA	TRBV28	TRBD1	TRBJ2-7	CASSLSGGEQYF	TGTGCCAGCAGTTTATCAGGGGGCGAGCAGTACTTC
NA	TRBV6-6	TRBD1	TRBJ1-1	CASSYAGQMNTEAFF	TGTGCCAGCAGTTACGCGGGACAGATGAACACTGAAGCTTTCTTT
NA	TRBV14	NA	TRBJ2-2	CASSQDARAGGTGELFF	TGTGCCAGCAGCCAAGATGCACGAGCGGGCGGCACCGGGGAGCTGTTTTTT
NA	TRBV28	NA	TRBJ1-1	CASSPRRTNTEAFF	TGTGCCAGCAGTCCACGGAGGACCAACACTGAAGCTTTCTTT
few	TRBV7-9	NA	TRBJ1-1	CASRVDGLTEAFF	TGTGCCAGCAGGGTGGACGGACTCACTGAAGCTTTCTTT
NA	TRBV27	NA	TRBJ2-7	CASSLGGGPTYEQYF	TGTGCCAGCAGTTTGGGGGGGGGCCCAACCTACGAGCAGTACTTC
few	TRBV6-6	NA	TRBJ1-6	CASSHVGSNSPLHF	TGTGCCAGCAGTCACGTCGGATCTAATTCACCCCTCCACTTT
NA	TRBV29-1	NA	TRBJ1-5	CSVELASTQDSNQPQHF	TGCAGCGTTGAACTCGCCAGCACTCAAGATAGCAATCAGCCCCAGCATTTT
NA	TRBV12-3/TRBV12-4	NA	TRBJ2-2	CASSVGAGELFF	TGTGCCAGCAGCGTGGGTGCCGGGGAGCTGTTTTTT
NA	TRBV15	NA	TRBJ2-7	CATRKARGSAYEQYF	TGTGCCACCAGGAAAGCACGAGGCTCCGCCTACGAGCAGTACTTC
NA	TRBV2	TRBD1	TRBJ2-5	CASSETPGGETQYF	TGTGCCAGCAGTGAAACCCCAGGGGGAGAGACCCAGTACTTC
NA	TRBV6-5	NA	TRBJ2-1	CASSSTIEEQFF	TGTGCCAGCAGTTCCACAATCGAGGAGCAGTTCTTC
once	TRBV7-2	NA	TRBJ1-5	CASSLGGRRGNQPQHF	TGTGCCAGCAGCTTAGGGGGCCGCCGGGGCAATCAGCCCCAGCATTTT
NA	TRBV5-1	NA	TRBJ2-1	CASSPRTEPYNEQFF	TGCGCCAGCAGCCCACGGACGGAGCCTTACAATGAGCAGTTCTTC
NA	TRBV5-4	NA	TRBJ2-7	CASSPPTGEQYF	TGTGCCAGCAGCCCACCTACCGGCGAGCAGTACTTC
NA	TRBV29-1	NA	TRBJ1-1	CSVRGLRTEAFF	TGCAGCGTCCGGGGTCTGAGAACTGAAGCTTTCTTT
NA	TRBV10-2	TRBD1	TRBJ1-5	CASSEGQGNQPQHF	TGCGCCAGCAGCGAGGGACAGGGCAATCAGCCCCAGCATTTT
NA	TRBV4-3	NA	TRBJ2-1	CASSLWIERNNEQFF	TGCGCCAGCAGCCTCTGGATAGAGCGGAACAATGAGCAGTTCTTC
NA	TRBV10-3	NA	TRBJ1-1	CAISEHLLNTEAFF	TGTGCCATCAGTGAGCATTTACTGAACACTGAAGCTTTCTTT
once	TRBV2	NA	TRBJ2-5	CASSPGTSQETQYF	TGTGCCAGCAGCCCCGGGACCTCTCAAGAGACCCAGTACTTC
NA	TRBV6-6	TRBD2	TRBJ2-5	CASSYRGVETQYF	TGTGCCAGCAGTTATCGGGGGGTGGAGACCCAGTACTTC
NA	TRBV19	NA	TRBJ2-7	CASSKSGASYEQYF	TGTGCCAGTAGTAAATCTGGGGCTTCCTACGAGCAGTACTTC
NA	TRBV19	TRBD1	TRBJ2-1	CASSRDRGTFDEQFF	TGTGCCAGTAGTAGGGACAGGGGAACGTTCGATGAGCAGTTCTTC
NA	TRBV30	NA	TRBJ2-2	CAWSVRRVDTGELFF	TGTGCCTGGAGTGTACGCAGGGTTGACACCGGGGAGCTGTTTTTT
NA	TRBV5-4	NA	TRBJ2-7	CASSLGTDRYEQYF	TGTGCCAGCAGCTTGGGGACTGACAGATACGAGCAGTACTTC
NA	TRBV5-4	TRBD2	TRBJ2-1	CASSRGTSSYNEQFF	TGTGCCAGCAGCCGCGGGACTAGCAGCTACAATGAGCAGTTCTTC
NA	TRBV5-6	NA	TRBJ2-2	CASSFYDRDPVGELFF	TGTGCCAGCAGCTTTTACGACCGGGACCCCGTCGGGGAGCTGTTTTTT
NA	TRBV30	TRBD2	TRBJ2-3	CAWVDRGGPRTDTQYF	TGTGCCTGGGTGGATCGCGGGGGGCCACGCACAGATACGCAGTATTTT